The rows below give T cell receptor beta chains drawn from one sample of a study of beta chain features in type 1 diabetes. The data were produced by immunoSEQ multiplex PCR, yet TCRdb's version contains in-frame clones alone and is incomplete. In the table there are over 600,000 clones, under 15% of which are singletons. Sample: naive CD4+ T cells from blood. These receptors were collected from a man aged 25-45 years with type 1 diabetes. CDR3s include the opening cysteine and the closing phenylalanine or tryptophan. D genes are given only for firm matches. The listing skips clone size in some rows; elsewhere it reads once, few, many or a size class.

abundance	v_gene	d_gene	j_gene	CDR3nt	CDR3aa
NA	TRBV10-3	NA	TRBJ2-1	TGTGCCATCAGTGACGAGAGGTCTTCCTACAATGAGCAGTTCTTC	CAISDERSSYNEQFF
few	TRBV25-1	TRBD1	TRBJ2-7	TGTGCCAGCAGTCCCCGGGACAGCCCCTATCTTTACGAGCAGTACTTC	CASSPRDSPYLYEQYF
few	TRBV5-4	TRBD1	TRBJ2-5	TGTGCCAGCAGGTTCGGACAGGGACAAGAGACCCAGTACTTC	CASRFGQGQETQYF
NA	TRBV28	NA	TRBJ1-5	TGTGGCAGCAGTCCCTCCCGCGCAGGGCTGGGCCAGCCCCAGCATTTT	CGSSPSRAGLGQPQHF
few	TRBV29-1	TRBD2	TRBJ2-1	TGCAGCGTTGAAGATTGGTCTTCGAGCGGGGGGGCAAATGAGCAGTTCTTC	CSVEDWSSSGGANEQFF
NA	TRBV28	TRBD1	TRBJ1-2	TGTGCCAGCAGCACCGGGACAGGGCAGGGCTACACCTTC	CASSTGTGQGYTF
few	TRBV19	NA	TRBJ1-5	TGTGCCAGTAGTCTTGACTCTGGCAATCAGCCCCAGCATTTT	CASSLDSGNQPQHF
few	TRBV29-1	TRBD1	TRBJ1-3	TGCAGCGTTTCCGGACAGGGAGGAAACACCATATATTTT	CSVSGQGGNTIYF
few	TRBV10-3	TRBD1	TRBJ1-2	TGTGCCATCAGTGACCGACTCGACAGGGAGATAAAGAATGGCTACACCTTC	CAISDRLDREIKNGYTF
NA	TRBV7-2	NA	TRBJ1-2	TGTGCCAGCAGCTTAGGGGACGGCTATGGCTACACCTTC	CASSLGDGYGYTF
few	TRBV5-1	NA	TRBJ1-2	TGCGCCAGCAGCCTGGGGACGGGAAACTATGGCTACACCTTC	CASSLGTGNYGYTF